The clone carrying this T cell receptor beta chain was picked up a small number of times. Its antigen is not known. V shed 5 bases, J shed 2 bases, and the junction held 1 base outside the gene matches. The CDR3 spans 14 residues. Germline V gene sequence: CDR1 MGHRA, CDR2 YSYEKL. Expansion of antigen-specific CD4+ T cells with viral peptide pools was carried out by the ViraFEST assay before sequencing. With about ten days of culture completed, CD4+ T cells were isolated. None of the vaccinated had previously contracted SARS-CoV-2, and their nucleocapsid antibodies tested negative. At days 3 and 7, half of the medium was exchanged for IL-2 medium. The sample is drawn from a study of vaccination effects on CD4 cells after COVID-19. Libraries were prepared by immunoSEQ multiplex PCR; TCRdb keeps only in-frame clonotypes and omits some of them. The data contain 74,000 or so clones, 80% of them singletons.

Study observations and caveats: Infection-derived and vaccine-derived clones contracted markedly late after vaccination. Vaccine-induced clones in healthy vaccinees cross-reacted with common cold coronaviruses in only 1 of 255 cases. Early post-infection timepoints were missing from the study, which also had few convalescent patients.

The rearrangement uses TRBV4-1 and TRBJ2-2; 8 bases align to TRBD1. The origin of this receptor is a human donor who received a COVID-19 vaccine. The specimen comprised CD4+ T cells from PBMCs cultured with SARS-CoV-2 spike peptides, sampled before COVID-19 vaccination. CDR3 coding DNA: TGCGCCAGCAGCGACAGGGGTAACACCGGGGAGCTGTTTTTT. Translation: CASSDRGNTGELFF.